The clone carrying this T cell receptor beta chain was detected many times. Amplification targeted TCR beta CDR3 regions from RNA transcripts. First-round RT-PCR of the TCR CDR3 relied on the HTBI primer set. From the multiplex PCR reads, TCRdb called clonotypes with MiXCR, one entry per CDR3 protein. The sample includes around 56,000 distinct CDR3 sequences, less than 50% of them seen just once. This CDR3 spans 13 amino acids. In germline, CDR1 is SNHLY, CDR2 FYNNEI. V lost 5 bases and J 5 bases, leaving 12 bases between the germline ends. This entry belongs to a study of T cells in Graves' hyperthyroidism and ophthalmopathy.

This clonotype was obtained from a woman aged 30 to 39 with Graves' ophthalmopathy. V gene TRBV2 combines with J gene TRBJ1-2; TRBD1 might be the D (5 bases). The sequencing sample was made of blood. CDR3 sequence reads: CASSSIGVYGYTF. The DNA of the CDR3 is TGTGCCAGCAGTAGTATAGGGGTATATGGCTACACCTTC.